One and the same sample provided the 21 T cell receptor beta chains below, sequenced in a study of T cell responses to AZD1222 COVID-19 vaccine. This table comes from immunoSEQ multiplex PCR, and its TCRdb copy is limited to in-frame clones, with some not included. The table lists about 120,000 clones, 87% of them singletons. The source material was peripheral blood, sampled 28 days after the second AZD1222 dose. The receptors were gathered from an adult who received the AZD1222 COVID-19 vaccine.

The rearrangement uses TRBV11-3 and TRBJ2-7, with D perhaps matching TRBD1 (6 bases). The V gene lost 0 bases and the J gene lost 6 bases, with 9 bases spanning the gap. Per the germline V gene, CDR1 is SGHNT and CDR2 is YENEEA. CDR3 length equals 13 residues. The CDR3 DNA sequence: TGTGCCAGCAGCTTAGATCGCAGGGGCGAGCAGTACTTC. Its protein product is CASSLDRRGEQYF.

This clone was observed once. This CDR3 is CASRWSGGSNTGELFF. CDR3 nucleotides: TGCGCCAGCAGATGGAGCGGGGGGAGTAACACCGGGGAGCTGTTTTTT. This sequence joins TRBV5-1 and TRBJ2-2; 9 nucleotides line up with TRBD2. This CDR3 region has 16 residues. Germline CDR1 SGHRS, CDR2 YFSETQ. V dropped 5 bases and J dropped 2; count of bases not matched to a gene: 7.

The rearrangement links TRBV18 to TRBJ1-4; D gene unclear. CDR3 length: 16 residues. The germline CDR1 and CDR2 sequences are KGHSH and LQKENI. V was pared by 1 base and J by 5 bases, with 14 bases between. CDR3 amino acids: CASSPRIAGGNEKLFF. CDR3 DNA: TGTGCCAGCTCACCACGGATCGCAGGCGGGAATGAAAAACTGTTTTTT.

This chain joins TRBV7-3 and TRBJ2-3; TRBD2 matches at 10 bases. The germline gives CDR1 SGHTA, CDR2 FQGTGA. The V segment lost 4 bases and the J segment 0 bases; nucleotides outside the gene matches: 4. The CDR3 length is 16 residues. In DNA, the CDR3 is TGTGCCAGCAGCTCCGGACTAGCGGTTAGCACAGATACGCAGTATTTT. It translates to CASSSGLAVSTDTQYF.

To note about this clone: Mismatch with germline at one junction end may stem from a read error. The chain combines TRBV7-3 with TRBJ1-1; unclear D gene. The CDR3 length is 13 residues. The germline V gene has CDR1 SGHTA and CDR2 FQGTGA. The CDR3 coding sequence is TGTGCCAGCAGCCTAACGCGTCCAGAGGTTGCTTTCTTT. Residues: CASSLTRPEVAFF.

The V and J genes are TRBV19 and TRBJ2-7; D uncertain. V lost 6 bases and J lost 2, with 14 bases in between. The CDR3 contains 14 residues. Per the germline V gene, CDR1 is LNHDA and CDR2 is SQIVND (reference sequence). The CDR3 coding sequence is TGTGCCAGTAGGGCCGAACCTGGGCCCTACGAGCAGTACTTC. Residues: CASRAEPGPYEQYF.

V usage is TRBV5-5 and J usage is TRBJ2-7; 10 nucleotides align to TRBD1. The germline CDR1 and CDR2 sequences are SGHKS and YYEKEE (reference sequence). J gave up 0 bases and V 6 bases, and 9 bases lay outside the gene matches. There are 16 residues in the CDR3. Here the CDR3 reads CASTNLRTGGSYEQYF. CDR3 in DNA: TGTGCCAGCACCAACCTCCGGACAGGGGGCTCCTACGAGCAGTACTTC.

The rearrangement links TRBV7-2 to TRBJ1-5; D gene unclear. The germline V and J ends were trimmed by 8 bases and 1 base, with 6 bases remaining between them. CDR1 and CDR2 (germline): SGHTA, FQGNSA. The length of the CDR3 is 12 residues. CDR3: CASGRSNQPQHF. The CDR3 DNA follows: TGTGCCAGCGGGAGAAGCAATCAGCCCCAGCATTTT.

This rearrangement joins TRBV7-6 to TRBJ1-1; possible D gene TRBD1, 5 bases. Germline CDR1 SGHVS, CDR2 FNYEAQ. V shed 5 bases and J shed 1 base, with 11 bases lying between them. This CDR3 has 14 amino acids. CDR3 loop: CASSLNQGNTEAFF. CDR3 nucleotide sequence: TGTGCCAGCAGCCTGAATCAGGGGAACACTGAAGCTTTCTTT. Together with reference TRBV7-6 and TRBJ1-1, the CDR3 gives the full variable domain: GAGVSQSPRYKVTKRGQDVALRCDPISGHVSLYWYRQALGQGPEFLTYFNYEAQQDKSGLPNDRFSAERPEGSISTLTIQRTEQRDSAMYRCASSLNQGNTEAFFGQGTRLTVV.

V usage is TRBV19 and J usage is TRBJ1-5; 7 nucleotides line up with TRBD1. The CDR3 spans 14 residues. Per germline, CDR1 LNHDA and CDR2 SQIVND (reference sequence). With V trimmed by 4 bases and J by 5 bases, 5 bases remained unmatched. CDR3 nucleotide sequence: TGTGCCAGTAGTACGGGACAGCTATATCAGCCCCAGCATTTT. This codes for CASSTGQLYQPQHF.

This chain connects TRBV5-1 to TRBJ1-1; D call uncertain. In germline, CDR1 is SGHRS, CDR2 YFSETQ. This CDR3 has 15 amino acids. Trimming removed 4 bases from V and 2 bases from J, with 15 bases in between. CDR3 protein: CASSQEFRGNTEAFF. The CDR3 DNA reads as TGCGCCAGCAGCCAGGAGTTCCGGGGAAACACTGAAGCTTTCTTT.

The chain couples TRBV28 to TRBJ1-4, with a possible D match to TRBD1 (5 bases). The germline CDR1 and CDR2 sequences are MDHEN and SYDVKM. V lost 3 bases to trimming and J lost 2 bases, with 16 bases between them. This CDR3 is built from 17 residues. DNA for the CDR3: TGTGCCAGCAGTTTGCGGGGGGTACCCTCCACTAATGAAAAACTGTTTTTT. This translates into CASSLRGVPSTNEKLFF.

The chain carries TRBV7-9 and TRBJ1-1; perhaps TRBD1 as D (6 bases). The length of the CDR3 is 13 residues. Germline V gene sequence: CDR1 SEHNR, CDR2 FQNEAQ (reference sequence). V dropped 2 bases and J dropped 7 bases, with 11 bases sitting between them. Written as DNA, the CDR3 is TGTGCCAGCAGCTTACAGGGGTCGGGTGAAGCTTTCTTT. It is translated as CASSLQGSGEAFF.

The chain employs TRBV19 and TRBJ1-5; D uncertain. The V end was cut by 5 bases, the J end by 6 bases, with 23 bases between. Germline assignment: CDR1 LNHDA and CDR2 SQIVND (reference sequence). The CDR3 consists of 17 residues. CDR3 region: CASSPLVGRYRSQPQHF. The CDR3 coding sequence is TGTGCCAGTAGTCCCCTTGTGGGCCGGTACCGGAGTCAGCCCCAGCATTTT. The full variable domain, completed using reference TRBV19 and TRBJ1-5, is DGGITQSPKYLFRKEGQNVTLSCEQNLNHDAMYWYRQDPGQGLRLIYYSQIVNDFQKGDIAEGYSVSREKKESFPLTVTSAQKNPTAFYLCASSPLVGRYRSQPQHFGDGTRLSIL.

The chain combines TRBV29-1 with TRBJ1-1; D is unresolved. Germline CDR1 and CDR2: SQVTM and ANQGSEA. V lost 5 bases, J lost 1 base, and 11 bases lay in between. There are 13 residues in the CDR3. The CDR3 coding sequence is TGCAGCGTTCTAACTTCCCCGAACACTGAAGCTTTCTTT. It yields the protein CSVLTSPNTEAFF. The full variable domain, in which reference TRBV29-1 and TRBJ1-1 provide the parts outside the CDR3, is SAVISQKPSRDICQRGTSLTIQCQVDSQVTMMFWYRQQPGQSLTLIATANQGSEATYESGFVIDKFPISRPNLTFSTLTVSNMSPEDSSIYLCSVLTSPNTEAFFGQGTRLTVV.

This chain joins TRBV18 and TRBJ1-6; unclear D gene. Germline-derived CDR1 and CDR2 are KGHSH and LQKENI. Trimming took off 1 base at V and 1 base at J, with 8 bases between the two ends. The CDR3 runs 16 residues. CDR3 sequence reads: CASSPLVASYNSPLHF. CDR3 coding DNA: TGTGCCAGCTCACCACTGGTGGCATCCTATAATTCACCCCTCCACTTT.

The CDR3 protein is CASSNPGGGYEQYF. The CDR3 coding sequence is TGTGCCAGCAGCAATCCGGGGGGTGGGTACGAGCAGTACTTC. This chain uses TRBV7-2 with TRBJ2-7; 7 positions match TRBD2. This CDR3 spans 14 amino acids. V shed 5 bases, J shed 4 bases, and the junction held 8 bases outside the gene matches. The V gene's germline CDR1 is SGHTA and CDR2 FQGNSA.

The chain is built from TRBV18 and TRBJ2-5; TRBD1 or TRBD2 may be the D gene (5 bases each). Germline V lookup: CDR1 KGHSH, CDR2 LQKENI. The length of the CDR3 is 13 residues. The V end was cut by 2 bases, the J end by 2 bases, with 6 bases between. The CDR3 sequence: CASSPGGQETQYF. The CDR3 coding sequence is TGTGCCAGCTCACCAGGGGGTCAAGAGACCCAGTACTTC. Looking up the rest from reference TRBV18 and TRBJ2-5 gives the full variable domain: NAGVMQNPRHLVRRRGQEARLRCSPMKGHSHVYWYRQLPEEGLKFMVYLQKENIIDESGMPKERFSAEFPKEGPSILRIQQVVRGDSAAYFCASSPGGQETQYFGPGTRLLVL.

The chain employs TRBV7-2 and TRBJ1-3; TRBD1 might be the D (6 bases). Trimming cost V 5 bases and J 0 bases, with 8 bases left between them. The CDR3 runs to 14 residues. The V gene's germline CDR1 is SGHTA and CDR2 FQGNSA. The CDR3 sequence: CASSRGSSGNTIYF. In DNA form, the CDR3 reads TGTGCCAGCAGCAGGGGGAGCTCTGGAAACACCATATATTTT.

CDR3 coding DNA: TGTGCCTGGAGCCCTAGCGGGGTCAGCACAGATACGCAGTATTTT. This gives the protein CAWSPSGVSTDTQYF. The chain links TRBV30 to TRBJ2-3; 9 nucleotides match TRBD2. Germline V gene data show CDR1 as GTSNPN and CDR2 as SVGIG (reference sequence). Unmatched junction bases numbered 4, after V lost 3 bases and J lost 0 bases. The CDR3 consists of 15 residues. Supplemented by reference TRBV30 and TRBJ2-3, the full variable domain reads SQTIHQWPATLVQPVGSPLSLECTVEGTSNPNLYWYRQAAGRGLQLLFYSVGIGQISSEVPQNLSASRPQDRQFILSSKKLLLSDSGFYLCAWSPSGVSTDTQYFGPGTRLTVL.

CDR3 loop: CASSPGPETGANYGYTF. The CDR3 coding sequence is TGTGCCAGCTCACCCGGGCCGGAGACAGGAGCTAACTATGGCTACACCTTC. The gene calls are TRBV18 and TRBJ1-2; D may be TRBD1 (6 bases). The CDR3 totals 17 residues. The germline CDR1 and CDR2 sequences are KGHSH and LQKENI. V was trimmed by 3 bases and J by 0 bases, leaving 17 bases between them.